Each of the 9 T cell receptor beta chains below was sequenced from the same sample in a study of circulating CD8 cells and anti-PD-1 response in melanoma. Live CD3+CD8+TCRalphabeta+ cells were sorted into four subsets by PD-1 and/or TIGIT. The QIAseq Immune Repertoire TCR panel built the libraries from approximately 15 ng of total RNA. One entry per CDR3 protein, called by TCRdb with MiXCR from the reads. The sample has about 1,200 distinct CDR3 sequences, 7.3% seen once. The sample consisted of CD8+ T cells from PBMCs, taken at baseline or after one month of anti-PD-1 therapy (not recorded which). These receptors all stem from a human donor with melanoma.

Sample share makes this clonotype large. The chain carries TRBV12-3 or TRBV12-4 and TRBJ1-3; TRBD1 is a possible D gene (6 bases). CDR3 length: 14 residues. The germline V and J ends were trimmed by 8 bases and 2 bases, with 13 bases remaining between them. As DNA, the CDR3 is TGTGCCAGCTTTACAGGGAGTCCTGGAAACACCATATATTTT. Translating it yields CASFTGSPGNTIYF.

Judged by abundance, this clonotype is medium-sized (0.01 to 0.1%). The V call is TRBV9, the J call TRBJ1-4; D unresolved. Trimming removed 3 bases at V and 4 bases at J, with 16 bases between. This CDR3 is 16 amino acids long. Germline V CDR1 and CDR2: SGDLS, YYNGEE. CDR3 sequence (DNA): TGTGCCAGCAGCGCCTCCTCGATCCAGGTTAATGAAAAACTGTTTTTT. Encoded protein: CASSASSIQVNEKLFF.

In the case of this clonotype: A much more abundant neighbour one base away suggests this may be a read error. The chain combines TRBV14 with TRBJ2-1, with D possibly matching TRBD2 (6 bases). The CDR3 contains 13 residues. Germline V CDR1 and CDR2: SGHDN, FVKESK. The CDR3 here is CAGSGLIYNEQFF. CDR3 coding DNA: TGTGCCGGCAGCGGACTAATCTACAATGAGCAGTTCTTC. The whole variable domain, remainder taken from reference TRBV14 and TRBJ2-1, is EAGVTQFPSHSVIEKGQTVTLRCDPISGHDNLYWYRRVMGKEIKFLLHFVKESKQDESGMPNNRFLAERTGGTYSTLKVQPAELEDSGVYFCAGSGLIYNEQFFGPGTRLTVL.

This clonotype is classed as large (0.1 to 1%). The chain links TRBV28 to TRBJ2-1, with TRBD2 as a possible D gene (5 bases). Trimming stripped 6 bases from V and 8 bases from J, with 17 bases between. From germline, CDR1 is MDHEN and CDR2 SYDVKM. CDR3 length: 14 residues. The CDR3 here is CASSLGLAGYEQFF. The CDR3 region has the DNA TGTGCCAGCAGCCTGGGTCTAGCAGGCTATGAGCAGTTCTTC.

The chain links TRBV9 to TRBJ2-7, with TRBD2 identical over 8 bases. CDR3 size: 13 residues. CDR1 and CDR2 (germline): SGDLS, YYNGEE. Trimming removed 5 bases from V and 2 bases from J; junction bases left unmatched: 3. The CDR3 bases are TGTGCCAGCAGTAGCGGGACCACCTACGAGCAGTACTTC. Translation: CASSSGTTYEQYF.

By share, this clonotype ranks as large (0.1 to 1%). The J gene is TRBJ1-5, the V gene TRBV28, with 8 bases aligning to TRBD1. This CDR3 has 15 amino acids. V was clipped by 6 bases and J by 4 bases; unmatched bases: 8. The germline V gene encodes CDR1 MDHEN and CDR2 SYDVKM. CDR3 sequence reads: CASSHDRGGNQPQHF. The CDR3 coding sequence is TGTGCCAGCAGCCACGACAGGGGTGGTAATCAGCCCCAGCATTTT.

This clonotype is medium-sized within its sample. The chain uses TRBV7-9 and TRBJ2-2; a weak D match, TRBD1 (5 bases). The germline V gene encodes CDR1 SEHNR and CDR2 FQNEAQ (reference sequence). The CDR3 contains 15 residues. Trimming took 3 bases from V and 4 from J, leaving 12 bases between them. The DNA for the CDR3 is TGTGCCAGCAGCTTCCAAACAGGATCCACCGGGGAGCTGTTTTTT. Its translation is CASSFQTGSTGELFF.

This clonotype is classed as medium-sized. The CDR3: CASSPLSGNEQFF. CDR3 coding DNA: TGTGCCAGCAGCCCTCTCTCGGGGAATGAGCAGTTCTTC. V usage is TRBV14 and J usage is TRBJ2-1, with a possible D match to TRBD2 (5 bases). Germline V lookup: CDR1 SGHDN, CDR2 FVKESK. V gave up 4 bases and J gave up 7 bases, with 11 bases separating them. The length of the CDR3 is 13 residues.

V is TRBV19 and J is TRBJ2-7; possibly TRBD2 for D (7 bases). V lost 4 bases and J 0 bases, leaving 16 bases between the germline ends. The germline V gene has CDR1 LNHDA and CDR2 SQIVND (reference sequence). The CDR3 contains 16 residues. The CDR3: CASSTHEGGSSYEQYF. The CDR3 nucleotides read TGTGCCAGTAGTACCCACGAGGGGGGGAGCTCCTACGAGCAGTACTTC.